Each of the 6 T cell receptor beta chains below was sequenced from the same sample in a study of shared clonotypes between healthy human individuals. The data were produced by immunoSEQ multiplex PCR, yet TCRdb's version contains in-frame clones alone and is incomplete. The sample consists of millions of clones, 90% to 95% of them appearing once. Sequenced material: naive CD4+ T cells sorted from blood. Subset of the sample: CD45RA+ positively selected. The source of these receptors is a man between 18 and 29 years old in good health.

This clone was counted once. The chain has TRBV7-2 and TRBJ2-2; 9 bases fit TRBD2. In germline, CDR1 is SGHTA, CDR2 FQGNSA. V shed 5 bases and J 0 bases; nucleotides not matched to a gene: 4. The CDR3 totals 16 residues. The CDR3 nucleotides read TGTGCCAGCAGCCGTAGCGGGGGACCGAACACCGGGGAGCTGTTTTTT. The encoded protein is CASSRSGGPNTGELFF.

Comments on this clone: The identical CDR3 is also encoded by other nucleotide sequences in the sample. The rearrangement joins TRBV5-1 to TRBJ2-7, with TRBD2 matching 8 bases. This CDR3 spans 14 amino acids. V was pared by 4 bases and J by 0 bases, with 3 bases of the junction left unmatched. Germline V gene data show CDR1 as SGHRS and CDR2 as YFSETQ. The CDR3 reads CASSPRGDSYEQYF. In DNA form, the CDR3 reads TGCGCCAGCAGCCCGCGGGGGGACTCCTACGAGCAGTACTTC.

The rearrangement links TRBV11-3 to TRBJ2-1; weak D call: TRBD2 (5 bases). CDR3 length: 14 residues. The V and J ends lost 0 bases and 8 bases respectively, with 11 bases between them. Germline lookup yields CDR1 SGHNT and CDR2 YENEEA. The CDR3 nucleotides read TGTGCCAGCAGCTTAGACGGCGCGGGCGATGAGCAGTTCTTC. The encoded protein is CASSLDGAGDEQFF.

A single count supports this clone. The genes are TRBV6-1 and TRBJ1-6, with a tentative D call TRBD1 (5 bases). From germline, CDR1 is MNHNS and CDR2 SASEGT. With 2 bases removed from V and 9 bases from J, the gap between germline ends came to 11 bases. This CDR3 spans 14 amino acids. The chain's CDR3 is CASSEWGGRSPLHF. The DNA of the CDR3 is TGTGCCAGCAGTGAATGGGGGGGTCGTTCACCCCTCCACTTT.

This chain connects TRBV7-8 to TRBJ1-3; D remains ambiguous. Per the germline V gene, CDR1 is SGHVS and CDR2 is FQNEAQ. The CDR3 is made up of 15 amino acids. The V end was cut by 0 bases, the J end by 4 bases, with 10 bases between. CDR3 residues: CASSLALFVGNTIYF. DNA of the CDR3: TGTGCCAGCAGCTTAGCGCTATTCGTGGGAAACACCATATATTTT.

The chain links TRBV4-3 to TRBJ2-3, with D uncertain. CDR1 LGHNA and CDR2 YSLEER come from the germline V gene. The germline V and J ends were trimmed by 0 bases and 6 bases, with 10 bases remaining between them. The CDR3 runs 14 residues. Here the CDR3 reads CASSQDRQVDTQYF. The DNA for the CDR3 is TGCGCCAGCAGCCAAGATAGGCAGGTTGATACGCAGTATTTT.